The 10 T cell receptor beta chains in this list originate from one sample, sequenced in a study of shared clonotypes between healthy human individuals (dated by TCRdb to 2018 to 2020). Receptor libraries were prepared by the immunoSEQ multiplex PCR assay. The table comes from immuneACCESS by way of TCRdb, which keeps in-frame sequences with V and J called. Part of the clones is missing from these tables; in studies checked, under half for an unresolved V gene and the rest for unknown reasons. Present in this sample are about 1 million clones, 65% to 75% of which were seen just once. The ten largest clones represent about 1.5% of the sample. The sequenced sample consisted of memory CD4+ T cells sorted from blood. The meaning of the sample's cell subset or site label: CD45RA-negative fraction. Every receptor here comes from a man aged 18 to 35 in good health.

The rearrangement joins TRBV19 to TRBJ2-3, with a weak D call TRBD1 (6 bases). Trimming pared 5 bases from V and 2 bases from J, leaving 17 bases between. The CDR3 length is 16 residues. Germline values: CDR1 LNHDA, CDR2 SQIVND (reference sequence). The DNA of the CDR3 is TGTGCCAGTAGTCCGCCTGGACAGCGAGACACAGATACGCAGTATTTT. This translates into CASSPPGQRDTDTQYF.

This clone has only a few counts. This chain connects TRBV5-5 to TRBJ2-7, with 10 bases that match TRBD2. V was pared by 1 base and J by 6 bases, with 10 bases of the junction left unmatched. The CDR3 extends over 16 amino acids. Germline V CDR1 and CDR2: SGHKS, YYEKEE (reference sequence). As DNA, the CDR3 is TGTGCCAGCAGCTTGACTCTCCTAGCGGGAGAGTTCGAGCAGTACTTC. This codes for CASSLTLLAGEFEQYF.

This clone was seen just once. The chain employs TRBV19 and TRBJ2-1; possible D gene TRBD1, 5 bases. With 3 bases removed from V and 5 bases from J, the gap between germline ends came to 11 bases. The germline V gene encodes CDR1 LNHDA and CDR2 SQIVND (reference sequence). This CDR3 is built from 14 residues. CDR3 sequence: CASSMWQGNNEQFF. CDR3 nucleotide sequence: TGTGCCAGTAGTATGTGGCAGGGAAACAATGAGCAGTTCTTC. Together with reference TRBV19 and TRBJ2-1, the CDR3 gives the full variable domain: DGGITQSPKYLFRKEGQNVTLSCEQNLNHDAMYWYRQDPGQGLRLIYYSQIVNDFQKGDIAEGYSVSREKKESFPLTVTSAQKNPTAFYLCASSMWQGNNEQFFGPGTRLTVL.

The table lists this clone with a count of one. The chain carries TRBV2 and TRBJ2-2; D perhaps matches TRBD1 (5 bases). Germline-derived CDR1 and CDR2 are SNHLY and FYNNEI. The CDR3 consists of 16 residues. V gave up 8 bases and J gave up 6 bases, with 22 bases separating them. This CDR3 reads CASGPHRTKVAGELFF. The CDR3 DNA reads as TGTGCCAGCGGACCACACAGGACGAAAGTCGCCGGGGAGCTGTTTTTT.

The CDR3 reads CASRGGPHWEIETQYF. The CDR3 DNA reads TGTGCCAGCAGAGGGGGGCCCCATTGGGAAATTGAGACCCAGTACTTC. This chain joins TRBV21-1 and TRBJ2-5. TRBV21-1 is assigned pseudogene status. The CDR3 extends over 16 amino acids.

This clone was seen only once. The gene calls are TRBV5-1 and TRBJ1-2; D is possibly TRBD1 (6 bases). Germline lookup yields CDR1 SGHRS and CDR2 YFSETQ. The CDR3 totals 18 residues. Between the trimmed V and J ends, which lost 0 bases and 0 bases, there was a span of 18 bases. The CDR3: CASSLAPGTPLPNYGYTF. The CDR3 bases are TGCGCCAGCAGCTTGGCCCCCGGGACACCGCTCCCTAACTATGGCTACACCTTC. Variable domain in full (rest from reference TRBV5-1 and TRBJ1-2): KAGVTQTPRYLIKTRGQQVTLSCSPISGHRSVSWYQQTPGQGLQFLFEYFSETQRNKGNFPGRFSGRQFSNSRSEMNVSTLELGDSALYLCASSLAPGTPLPNYGYTFGSGTRLTVV.

The chain links TRBV2 to TRBJ1-1; D ambiguous. The CDR3 is 19 residues long. Germline V gene lookup returns CDR1 SNHLY and CDR2 FYNNEI. Trimming cost V 10 bases and J 0 bases, with 30 bases left between them. This CDR3 reads CAIPRAGPRTQAMNTEAFF. The CDR3 region has the DNA TGTGCCATCCCCCGGGCTGGCCCCAGGACCCAAGCTATGAACACTGAAGCTTTCTTT. Full variable domain (rest looked up from reference TRBV2 and TRBJ1-1): EPEVTQTPSHQVTQMGQEVILRCVPISNHLYFYWYRQILGQKVEFLVSFYNNEISEKSEIFDDQFSVERPDGSNFTLKIRSTKLEDSAMYFCAIPRAGPRTQAMNTEAFFGQGTRLTVV.

In the case of this clone: The sample contains more than one DNA sequence encoding this CDR3. The gene calls are TRBV20-1 and TRBJ2-1; D unresolved. CDR3 length: 10 amino acids. Germline CDR1 DFQATT, CDR2 SNEGSKA (reference sequence). Trimming took off 5 bases at V and 4 bases at J, with 3 bases between the two ends. The DNA for the CDR3 is TGCAGTGCTGGATACAATGAGCAGTTCTTC. The encoded protein is CSAGYNEQFF.

The chain joins TRBV2 to TRBJ1-5, with D uncertain. Germline values: CDR1 SNHLY, CDR2 FYNNEI. The ends were cut back, 5 bases at V and 2 bases at J, with 16 bases in the middle. This CDR3 comprises 16 residues. The CDR3 coding sequence is TGTGCCAGCAGTTCGGACCCACCGCGGGGCAATCAGCCCCAGCATTTT. Amino acid sequence: CASSSDPPRGNQPQHF.

V and J are TRBV7-9 and TRBJ1-6; D might be TRBD1 (5 bases). There are 16 residues in the CDR3. With 8 bases removed from V and 0 bases from J, the gap between germline ends came to 14 bases. Germline V CDR1 and CDR2: SEHNR, FQNEAQ (reference sequence). The CDR3 sequence: CASQGGASSYNSPLHF. The CDR3, as DNA: TGTGCCAGCCAGGGCGGGGCCAGCTCCTATAATTCACCCCTCCACTTT.